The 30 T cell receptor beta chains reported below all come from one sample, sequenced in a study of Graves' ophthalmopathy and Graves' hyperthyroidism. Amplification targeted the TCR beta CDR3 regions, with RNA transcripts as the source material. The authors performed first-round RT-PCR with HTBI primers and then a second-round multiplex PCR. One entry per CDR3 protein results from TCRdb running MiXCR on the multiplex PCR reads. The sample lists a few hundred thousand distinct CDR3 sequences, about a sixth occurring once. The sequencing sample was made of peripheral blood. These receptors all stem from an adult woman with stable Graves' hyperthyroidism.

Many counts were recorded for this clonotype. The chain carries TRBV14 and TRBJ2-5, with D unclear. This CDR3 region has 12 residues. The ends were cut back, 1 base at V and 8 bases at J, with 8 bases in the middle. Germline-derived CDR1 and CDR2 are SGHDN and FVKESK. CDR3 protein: CASSQAGRTQYF. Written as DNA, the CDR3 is TGTGCCAGCAGCCAAGCAGGAAGAACCCAGTACTTC.

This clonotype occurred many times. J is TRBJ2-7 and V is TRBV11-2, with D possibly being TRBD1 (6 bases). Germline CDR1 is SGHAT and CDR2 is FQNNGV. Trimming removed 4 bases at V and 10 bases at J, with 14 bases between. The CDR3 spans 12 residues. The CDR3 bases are TGTGCCAGCAGCTCAAACACAGGGTACCAGTACTTC. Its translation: CASSSNTGYQYF.

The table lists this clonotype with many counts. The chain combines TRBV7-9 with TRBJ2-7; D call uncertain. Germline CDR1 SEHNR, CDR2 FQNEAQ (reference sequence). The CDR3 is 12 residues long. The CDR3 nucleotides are TGTGCCAGCAGCTTAGTAAATAGCCCTCCTCAGGTC. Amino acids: CASSLVNSPPQV.

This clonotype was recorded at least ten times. CDR3 coding DNA: TGTGCCAGCAGCCATGGGGTCCGCACCGGGGAGCTGTTTTTT. Amino acids: CASSHGVRTGELFF. The genes are TRBV6-2 or TRBV6-3 and TRBJ2-2; D is ambiguous. V lost 6 bases and J 4 bases, leaving 12 bases between the germline ends. Germline CDR1 is MNHEY and CDR2 is SVGEGT. The CDR3 covers 14 residues.

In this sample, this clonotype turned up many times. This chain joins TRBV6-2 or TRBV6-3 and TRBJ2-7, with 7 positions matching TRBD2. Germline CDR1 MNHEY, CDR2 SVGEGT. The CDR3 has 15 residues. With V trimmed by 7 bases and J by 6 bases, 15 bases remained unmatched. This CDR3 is CASTRRLAEGLEQYF. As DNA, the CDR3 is TGTGCCAGCACCAGGCGGCTAGCGGAAGGTCTCGAGCAGTACTTC.

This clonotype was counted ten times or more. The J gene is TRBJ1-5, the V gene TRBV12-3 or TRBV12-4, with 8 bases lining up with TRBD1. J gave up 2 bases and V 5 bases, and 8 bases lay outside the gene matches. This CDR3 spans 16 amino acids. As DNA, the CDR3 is TGTGCCAGCAGTCCAAGACAGGGGCAAGGCAATCAGCCCCAGCATTTT. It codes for CASSPRQGQGNQPQHF.

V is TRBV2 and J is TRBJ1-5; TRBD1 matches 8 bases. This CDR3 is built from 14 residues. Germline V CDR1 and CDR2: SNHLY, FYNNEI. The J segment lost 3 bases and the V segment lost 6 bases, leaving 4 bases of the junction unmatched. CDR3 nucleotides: TGTGCCAGCAGAGGGACAGGTTACAATCAGCCCCAGCATTTT. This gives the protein CASRGTGYNQPQHF.

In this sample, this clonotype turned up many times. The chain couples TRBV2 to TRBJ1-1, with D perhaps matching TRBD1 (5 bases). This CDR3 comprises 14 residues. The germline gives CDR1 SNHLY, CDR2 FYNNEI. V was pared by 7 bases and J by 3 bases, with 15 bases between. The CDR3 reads CASKGDRDHTEAFF. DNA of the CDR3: TGTGCCAGCAAAGGGGATAGGGATCACACTGAAGCTTTCTTT.

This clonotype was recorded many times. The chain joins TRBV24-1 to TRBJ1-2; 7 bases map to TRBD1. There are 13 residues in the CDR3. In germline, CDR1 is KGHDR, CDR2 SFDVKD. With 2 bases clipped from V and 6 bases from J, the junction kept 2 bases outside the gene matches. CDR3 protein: CATSDWDSDGYTF. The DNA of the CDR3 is TGTGCCACCAGTGATTGGGACAGCGATGGCTACACCTTC.

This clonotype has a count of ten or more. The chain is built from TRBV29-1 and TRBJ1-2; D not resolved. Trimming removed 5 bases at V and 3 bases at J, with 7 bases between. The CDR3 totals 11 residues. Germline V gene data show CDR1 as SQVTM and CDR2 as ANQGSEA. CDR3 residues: CSVPEYYGYTF. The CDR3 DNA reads TGCAGCGTTCCTGAATACTATGGCTACACCTTC.

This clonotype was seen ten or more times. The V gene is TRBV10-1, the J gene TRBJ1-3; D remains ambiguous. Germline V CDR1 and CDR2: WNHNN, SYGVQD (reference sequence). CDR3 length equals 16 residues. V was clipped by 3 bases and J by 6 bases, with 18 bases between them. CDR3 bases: TGCGCCAGCAGTGACGGTTCGTACGGGTTGGAAAACACCATATATTTT. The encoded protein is CASSDGSYGLENTIYF.

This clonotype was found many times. For the CDR3, the DNA is TGTGCCAGCAGTCACCCGGCGGGCCTCTCCTACGAGCAGTACTTC. It specifies CASSHPAGLSYEQYF. The rearrangement links TRBV6-2 or TRBV6-3 to TRBJ2-7, with D tentatively TRBD2 (5 bases). Trimming removed 5 bases at V and 0 bases at J, with 14 bases between. This CDR3 spans 15 amino acids. The germline V gene has CDR1 MNHEY and CDR2 SVGEGT.

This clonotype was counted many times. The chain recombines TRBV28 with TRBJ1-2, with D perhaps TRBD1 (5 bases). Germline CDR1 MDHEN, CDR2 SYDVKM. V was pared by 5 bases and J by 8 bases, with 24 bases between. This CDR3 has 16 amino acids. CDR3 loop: CASSLDFGAIGEGYTF. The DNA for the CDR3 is TGTGCCAGCAGTCTGGATTTCGGGGCCATTGGGGAAGGCTACACCTTC.

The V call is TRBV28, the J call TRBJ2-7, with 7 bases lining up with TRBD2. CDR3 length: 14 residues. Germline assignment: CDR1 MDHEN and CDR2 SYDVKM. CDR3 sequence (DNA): TGTGTCGGCCCCCCTAGTGCGGGAGAAGCCGAGCAGTACTTC. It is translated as CVGPPSAGEAEQYF.

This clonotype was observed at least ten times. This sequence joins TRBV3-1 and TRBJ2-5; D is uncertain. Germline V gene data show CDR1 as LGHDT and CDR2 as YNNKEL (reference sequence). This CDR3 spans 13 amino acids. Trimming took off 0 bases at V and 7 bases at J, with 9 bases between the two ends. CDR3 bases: TGTGCCAGCAGCCAAGAGACGGGTGCGACCCAGTACTTC. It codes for CASSQETGATQYF.

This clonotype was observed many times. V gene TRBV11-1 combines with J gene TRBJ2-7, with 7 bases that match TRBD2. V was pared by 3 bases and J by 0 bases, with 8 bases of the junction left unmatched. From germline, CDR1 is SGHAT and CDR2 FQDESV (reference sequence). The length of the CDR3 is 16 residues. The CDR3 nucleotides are TGTGCCAGCAGCTTCTTGGGGGGAGGGCCCTCCTACGAGCAGTACTTC. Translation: CASSFLGGGPSYEQYF.

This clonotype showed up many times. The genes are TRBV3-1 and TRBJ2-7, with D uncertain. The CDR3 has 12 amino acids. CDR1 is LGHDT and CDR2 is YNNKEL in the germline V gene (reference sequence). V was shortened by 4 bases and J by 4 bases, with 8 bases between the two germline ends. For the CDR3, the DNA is TGTGCCAGCAGCCGAATGCGTTACGAGCAGTACTTC. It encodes CASSRMRYEQYF.

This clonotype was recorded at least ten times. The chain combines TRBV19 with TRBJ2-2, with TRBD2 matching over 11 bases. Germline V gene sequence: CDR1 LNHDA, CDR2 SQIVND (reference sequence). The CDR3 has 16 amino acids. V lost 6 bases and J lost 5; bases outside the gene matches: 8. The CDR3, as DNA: TGTGCCAGTAGGACGACTAGCGGGACGCTGACCGGGGAGCTGTTTTTT. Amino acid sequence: CASRTTSGTLTGELFF.

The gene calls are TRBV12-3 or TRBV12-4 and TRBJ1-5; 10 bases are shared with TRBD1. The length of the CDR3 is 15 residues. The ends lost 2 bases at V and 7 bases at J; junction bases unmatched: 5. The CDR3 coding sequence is TGTGCCAGCAGTTTATACGGGACAGGGGAACAGCCCCAGCATTTT. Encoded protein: CASSLYGTGEQPQHF.

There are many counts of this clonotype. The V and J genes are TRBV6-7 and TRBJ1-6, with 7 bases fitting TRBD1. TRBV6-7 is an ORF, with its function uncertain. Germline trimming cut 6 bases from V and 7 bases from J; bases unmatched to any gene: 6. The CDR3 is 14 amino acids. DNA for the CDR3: TGTGCCAGCAGCGGGACAGATATGAATTCACCCCTCCACTTT. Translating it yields CASSGTDMNSPLHF.

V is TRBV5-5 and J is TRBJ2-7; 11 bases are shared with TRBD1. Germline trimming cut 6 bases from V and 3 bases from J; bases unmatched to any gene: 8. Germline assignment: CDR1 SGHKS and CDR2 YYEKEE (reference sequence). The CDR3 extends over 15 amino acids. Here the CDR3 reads CASIDRDRGVYEQYF. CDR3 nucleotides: TGTGCCAGCATCGACCGGGACAGGGGGGTCTACGAGCAGTACTTC.

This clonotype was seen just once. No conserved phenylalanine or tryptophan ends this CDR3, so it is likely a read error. The CDR3 nucleotides are TGTGCCACCAGTGAGCAACTGGGTAGGGACACCGGGGAGCTGTTTTTG. Protein product: CATSEQLGRDTGELFL. The rearrangement joins TRBV24-1 to TRBJ2-2, with no clear D. Per germline, CDR1 KGHDR and CDR2 SFDVKD. V was clipped by 4 bases and J by 3 bases, with 14 bases between them. CDR3 length: 16 residues.

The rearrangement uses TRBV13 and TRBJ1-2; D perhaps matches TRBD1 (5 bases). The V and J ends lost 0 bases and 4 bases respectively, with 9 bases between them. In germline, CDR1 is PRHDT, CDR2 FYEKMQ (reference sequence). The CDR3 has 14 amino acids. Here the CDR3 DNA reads TGTGCCAGCAGCTTAGGCCCCGGGGGCTATGGCTACACCTTC. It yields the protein CASSLGPGGYGYTF. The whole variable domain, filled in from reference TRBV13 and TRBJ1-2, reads AAGVIQSPRHLIKEKRETATLKCYPIPRHDTVYWYQQGPGQDPQFLISFYEKMQSDKGSIPDRFSAQQFSDYHSELNMSSLELGDSALYFCASSLGPGGYGYTFGSGTRLTVV.

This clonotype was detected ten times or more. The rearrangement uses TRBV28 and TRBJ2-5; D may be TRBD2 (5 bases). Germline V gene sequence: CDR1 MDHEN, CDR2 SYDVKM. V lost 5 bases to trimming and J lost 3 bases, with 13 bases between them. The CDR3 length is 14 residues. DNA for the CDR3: TGTGCCAGCAGTCCTCCAACTAGAGAAGAGACCCAGTACTTC. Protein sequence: CASSPPTREETQYF.

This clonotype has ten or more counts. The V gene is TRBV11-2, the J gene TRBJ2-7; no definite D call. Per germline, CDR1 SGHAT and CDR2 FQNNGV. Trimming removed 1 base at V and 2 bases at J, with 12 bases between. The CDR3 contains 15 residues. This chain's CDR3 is CASSLVRDSAYEQYF. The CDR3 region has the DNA TGTGCCAGCAGCTTAGTCCGTGACTCAGCCTACGAGCAGTACTTC. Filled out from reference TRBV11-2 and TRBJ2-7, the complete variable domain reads EAGVAQSPRYKIIEKRQSVAFWCNPISGHATLYWYQQILGQGPKLLIQFQNNGVVDDSQLPKDRFSAERLKGVDSTLKIQPAKLEDSAVYLCASSLVRDSAYEQYFGPGTRLTVT.

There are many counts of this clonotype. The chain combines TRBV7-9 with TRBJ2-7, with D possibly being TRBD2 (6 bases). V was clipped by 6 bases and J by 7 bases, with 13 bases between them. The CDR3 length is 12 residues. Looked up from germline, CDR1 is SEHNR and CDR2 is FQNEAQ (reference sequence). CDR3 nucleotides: TGTGCCAGCAGGAACTCAGGAGGGGAGCAGTACTTC. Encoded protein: CASRNSGGEQYF.

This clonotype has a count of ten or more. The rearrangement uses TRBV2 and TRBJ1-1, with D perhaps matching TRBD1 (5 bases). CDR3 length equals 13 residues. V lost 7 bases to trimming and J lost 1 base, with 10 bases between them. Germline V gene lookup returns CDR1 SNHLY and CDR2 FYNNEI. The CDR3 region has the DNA TGTGCCAGCAACGTCCAGGGGAACACTGAAGCTTTCTTT. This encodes CASNVQGNTEAFF.

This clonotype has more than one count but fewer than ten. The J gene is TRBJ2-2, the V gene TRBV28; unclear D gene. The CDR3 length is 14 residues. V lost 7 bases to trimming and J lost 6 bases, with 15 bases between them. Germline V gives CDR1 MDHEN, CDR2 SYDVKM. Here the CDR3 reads CASTLRSGPGELFF. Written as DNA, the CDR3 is TGTGCCAGCACTCTAAGAAGTGGCCCCGGGGAGCTGTTTTTT.

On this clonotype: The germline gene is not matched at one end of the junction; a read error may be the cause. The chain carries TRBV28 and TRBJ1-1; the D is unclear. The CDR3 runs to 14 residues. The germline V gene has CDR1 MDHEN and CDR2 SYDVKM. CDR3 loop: CASSLGVKHTDAFF. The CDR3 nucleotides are TGTGCCAGCAGTTTAGGGGTCAAACACACTGATGCTTTCTTT.

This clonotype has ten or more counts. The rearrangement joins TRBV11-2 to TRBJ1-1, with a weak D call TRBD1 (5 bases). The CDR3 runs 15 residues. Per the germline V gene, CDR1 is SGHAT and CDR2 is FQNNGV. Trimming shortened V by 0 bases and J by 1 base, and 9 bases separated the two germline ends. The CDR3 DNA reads TGTGCCAGCAGCTTAGAAACAGGATGGAACACTGAAGCTTTCTTT. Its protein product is CASSLETGWNTEAFF. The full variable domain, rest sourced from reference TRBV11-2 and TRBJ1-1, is EAGVAQSPRYKIIEKRQSVAFWCNPISGHATLYWYQQILGQGPKLLIQFQNNGVVDDSQLPKDRFSAERLKGVDSTLKIQPAKLEDSAVYLCASSLETGWNTEAFFGQGTRLTVV.